This T cell receptor (beta chain) originates from a study of T cells in Graves' hyperthyroidism and ophthalmopathy. Of note for this clonotype: The junction differs from germline at one of its ends, possibly a read error.

Amplification of TCR beta CDR3 regions used RNA as the template. Using the HTBI primer set, a first-round RT-PCR was run on the TCR CDR3. One entry per CDR3 protein, called by TCRdb with MiXCR from the multiplex PCR reads. The data hold 600,000 to 650,000 distinct CDR3 sequences, with less than 25% observed a single time. Germline assignment: CDR1 SQVTM and CDR2 ANQGSEA. CDR3 length: 14 residues. The chain employs TRBV29-1 and TRBJ2-3, with TRBD1 matching 7 bases. The sequenced material came from blood. The receptor was isolated from a man aged 25-45 years with Graves' ophthalmopathy. The CDR3, as DNA: TGCAGCGTTACGAGACAGGGCGTCACAGATACGCAGTGTTTT. Amino acids: CSVTRQGVTDTQCF.